These T cell receptor beta chains were read from a single sample in a study of blood T cell repertoires in COVID-19. TCRdb's copy holds only in-frame clones and misses some; the assay was immunoSEQ multiplex PCR. Among tens of thousands of clones, 70% to 90% were seen once, and the ten largest hold over 3.5%. What was sequenced was peripheral blood. Every receptor here comes from a man in his fifties with active COVID-19. Each CDR3 is given with its conserved first and last residue. Fields, in order: J gene, D gene, clone size, V gene, CDR3 protein, CDR3 DNA. D genes are given only for firm matches. Part of the rows lack a size; the others show once, few, many or a class for expanded clones.

>TRBJ2-5|NA|NA|TRBV5-1
CASGTGAGETQYF
TGCGCCAGCGGAACAGGGGCGGGGGAGACCCAGTACTTC
>TRBJ1-5|NA|few|TRBV7-8
CASSLGVGDPQHF
TGTGCCAGCAGCTTAGGAGTTGGAGACCCCCAGCATTTT
>TRBJ1-5|NA|NA|TRBV7-8
CASSLVGRGRPSNQPQHF
TGTGCCAGCAGCTTAGTGGGCAGGGGCAGGCCTAGCAATCAGCCCCAGCATTTT
>TRBJ1-5|NA|NA|TRBV7-2
CASSFRDNQPQHF
TGTGCCAGCAGCTTTCGGGATAATCAGCCCCAGCATTTT
>TRBJ2-2|TRBD1|NA|TRBV6-5
CASRRQGANTGELFF
TGTGCCAGCAGACGACAGGGGGCGAACACCGGGGAGCTGTTTTTT
>TRBJ1-2|NA|NA|TRBV5-5
CASSPRESGGYTF
TGTGCCAGCAGCCCGAGGGAATCCGGAGGCTACACCTTC
>TRBJ2-1|NA|NA|TRBV7-2
CASSLAQGSRNEQFF
TGTGCCAGCAGCTTAGCGCAGGGCTCTCGCAATGAGCAGTTCTTC
>TRBJ2-5|NA|NA|TRBV5-1
CASSLDGQAAQYF
TGCGCCAGCAGCTTGGATGGCCAAGCGGCCCAGTACTTC
>TRBJ1-5|TRBD1|NA|TRBV5-6
CASSRGGQLNQPQHF
TGTGCCAGCAGCCGGGGGGGACAGCTTAATCAGCCCCAGCATTTT
>TRBJ1-2|NA|NA|TRBV5-5
CASSLDSYGYTF
TGTGCCAGCAGCTTGGACAGCTATGGCTACACCTTC
>TRBJ1-6|NA|NA|TRBV6-1
CASSEEPGSPLHF
TGTGCCAGCAGTGAAGAACCGGGTTCACCCCTCCACTTT
>TRBJ2-7|NA|NA|TRBV6-5
CASETAHGEQYF
TGTGCCAGCGAGACAGCCCATGGGGAGCAGTACTTC
>TRBJ2-5|TRBD1|NA|TRBV5-1
CASSWDRSEETQYF
TGCGCCAGCAGCTGGGACAGGTCAGAAGAGACCCAGTACTTC
>TRBJ2-7|TRBD2|NA|TRBV3-1/TRBV3-2
CASSLRLTSGGRQYF
TGTGCCAGCAGCCTCAGACTAACTAGCGGGGGGCGGCAGTACTTC
>TRBJ1-2|TRBD1|NA|TRBV6-2/TRBV6-3
CASSYRGQVAYSLHYGYTF
TGTGCCAGCAGTTACCGGGGACAGGTTGCTTATTCTCTCCACTATGGCTACACCTTC
>TRBJ1-6|NA|NA|TRBV9
CASSPSGGSNSPLHF
TGTGCCAGCAGCCCCAGTGGAGGGTCTAATTCACCCCTCCACTTT
>TRBJ2-5|NA|NA|TRBV19
CASSIQGTQYF
TGTGCCAGTAGTATACAGGGTACCCAGTACTTC
>TRBJ2-5|TRBD2|few|TRBV10-3
CAISPGTSGLQETQYF
TGTGCCATCAGTCCCGGGACTAGCGGTTTACAAGAGACCCAGTACTTC
>TRBJ1-4|NA|NA|TRBV6-1
CASSEQFPVRGANEKLFF
TGTGCCAGCAGTGAACAATTCCCGGTTCGGGGAGCGAATGAAAAACTGTTTTTT
>TRBJ1-4|NA|NA|TRBV2
CASSPEGRANEKLFF
TGTGCCAGCTCCCCGGAGGGGCGGGCTAATGAAAAACTGTTTTTT
>TRBJ2-1|NA|NA|TRBV27
CASSLGGIYNEQFF
TGTGCCAGCTCCTTGGGGGGAATCTACAATGAGCAGTTCTTC
>TRBJ2-7|TRBD1|NA|TRBV7-8
CASSLGPTGGTNYEQYF
TGTGCCAGCAGCTTAGGACCGACAGGGGGCACTAACTACGAGCAGTACTTC
>TRBJ1-4|NA|NA|TRBV15
CATSREMRDEKLFF
TGTGCCACCAGCAGAGAGATGAGGGATGAAAAACTGTTTTTT
>TRBJ2-7|NA|NA|TRBV6-5
CASSYSNREGSYEQYF
TGTGCCAGCAGTTACTCGAACAGGGAGGGCTCCTACGAGCAGTACTTC
>TRBJ2-3|NA|NA|TRBV7-2
CASSFSDTQYF
TGTGCCAGCAGCTTCTCAGATACGCAGTATTTT
>TRBJ1-1|NA|NA|TRBV29-1
CSVGGLRVGTEAFF
TGCAGCGTTGGAGGGCTCCGGGTAGGTACTGAAGCTTTCTTT
>TRBJ2-2|TRBD2|once|TRBV5-1
CASSLKRAGATTGELFF
TGCGCCAGCAGCTTGAAAAGAGCGGGGGCGACCACCGGGGAGCTGTTTTTT
>TRBJ2-7|TRBD2|NA|TRBV7-2
CASSLLGASGRGEQYF
TGTGCCAGCAGCTTATTAGGGGCTAGCGGGAGAGGGGAGCAGTACTTC
>TRBJ2-1|TRBD2|NA|TRBV14
CASSYAGGYNEQFF
TGTGCCAGCAGCTATGCGGGAGGCTACAATGAGCAGTTCTTC
>TRBJ2-7|TRBD1|NA|TRBV4-2
CASSPPGTGHEQYF
TGTGCCAGCAGCCCGCCCGGGACAGGGCACGAGCAGTACTTC
>TRBJ1-4|NA|NA|TRBV25-1
CASSSTAPSEKLFF
TGTGCCAGCAGTTCGACTGCCCCCTCTGAAAAACTGTTTTTT
>TRBJ2-2|TRBD2|NA|TRBV5-1
CASKAGGTGELFF
TGCGCCAGCAAGGCGGGGGGGACCGGGGAGCTGTTTTTT
>TRBJ2-2|TRBD2|NA|TRBV19
CASSILAGANTGELFF
TGTGCCAGTAGTATCCTAGCGGGGGCGAACACCGGGGAGCTGTTTTTT
>TRBJ2-1|NA|NA|TRBV9
CASSVGGGVGQFF
TGTGCCAGCAGCGTGGGCGGGGGCGTCGGGCAGTTCTTC
>TRBJ2-7|TRBD1|NA|TRBV5-1
CASSFTQGAYEQYF
TGCGCCAGCAGCTTTACGCAGGGGGCGTACGAGCAGTACTTC
>TRBJ2-7|TRBD2|NA|TRBV29-1
CSVSGGGPYEQYF
TGCAGCGTCTCGGGGGGAGGCCCCTACGAGCAGTACTTC
>TRBJ1-4|TRBD1|NA|TRBV30
CAWRRTGLNEKLFF
TGTGCCTGGAGAAGGACAGGACTTAATGAAAAACTGTTTTTT
>TRBJ2-1|NA|NA|TRBV6-1
CASSEAPAYNEQFF
TGTGCCAGCAGTGAAGCGCCCGCGTACAATGAGCAGTTCTTC
>TRBJ2-7|TRBD1|NA|TRBV10-3
CAIGGQPYEQYF
TGTGCCATCGGGGGACAGCCCTACGAGCAGTACTTC
>TRBJ2-7|NA|NA|TRBV2
CASRRTAPYEQYF
TGTGCCAGCAGAAGGACAGCTCCCTACGAGCAGTACTTC
>TRBJ2-7|NA|NA|TRBV29-1
CSVAGVGEQYF
TGCAGCGTTGCAGGGGTGGGCGAGCAGTACTTC
>TRBJ1-5|TRBD1|NA|TRBV15
CATSRTGPNQPQHF
TGTGCCACCAGCAGGACAGGGCCCAATCAGCCCCAGCATTTT
>TRBJ2-6|NA|NA|TRBV7-2
CASSAAGANVLTF
TGTGCCAGCAGCGCGGCTGGGGCCAACGTCCTGACTTTC
>TRBJ2-2|NA|NA|TRBV12-5
CASRRADTGELFF
TGTGCTAGTCGGAGGGCCGACACCGGGGAGCTGTTTTTT
>TRBJ1-2|NA|NA|TRBV2
CASIRQVYDGYTF
TGTGCCAGCATCCGACAGGTATACGACGGCTACACCTTC